The T cell receptor (beta chain) under discussion was sequenced for a study of blood T cells in healthy people across ages (dated by TCRdb to about 2015). Looking at the study overall: In model experiments, template switching captured about one uniquely barcoded TCR beta cDNA molecule for every two T cells. To track age-related changes in TCR beta repertoire diversity, the study relied on deep sequencing normalized with unique cDNA molecular identifiers. Donors were grouped into four age groups: young (average about 15 years), middle-aged (roughly 38), aged (around 60) and long-lived (roughly 80). Donors of different ages were randomly distributed across sequencing lanes to avoid experimental bias. For two donors (one aged 18 to 29 and one aged 80 or older), the study analyzed two additional independent replicas of 1 million unique cDNA reads from the same blood draw.

What the work shows at the level of the full study, not this receptor alone: Estimates of total diversity based on one million sequenced T cells were considered lower bounds and underestimates. Donor CMV infection status was unknown, potentially confounding age-related changes in expanded clonotypes. Conclusive comparison of naive and antigen-experienced compartments was prevented by the profiling of bulk unsorted PBMCs. As age increased, observed TCR beta diversity per million T cells dropped in a roughly linear way, and a significant reduction was already evident by age about 40. Compared with the aged group, the long-lived group had more naive CD4+ T cells, fewer expanded clones and increased TCR diversity, a pattern suggesting age selection. The percentage of naive T cells measured by flow cytometry correlated strongly with observed TCR beta diversity.

Library construction relied on 5' RACE. Sequencing was carried out with an Illumina HiSeq 2500. A second PCR of about 6 to 11 cycles was run with a J-beta primer mix and a sample-barcoded 5' primer. A unique molecular identifier was introduced onto each TCR beta cDNA molecule by a template-switch 5' adaptor carrying 12 random nucleotides. Each sample yielded at least 3 million CDR3-containing paired-end reads. All of the RNA was converted into first-strand cDNA using the Mint cDNA synthesis kit, with a TRBC-specific oligonucleotide serving as the primer. Following uracil-DNA glycosylase treatment, a first 18-cycle PCR with universal primers M1SS and BC2_uni_R was performed on all cDNA. The authors' analysis ran thus. For normalization, 1 million high-quality reads were randomly selected from each sample, with every read carrying a distinct molecular identifier. Reads with shared molecular identifiers were discarded instead of being binned into consensus sequences. MiTCR, with a Q25 quality threshold and the strictest error-elimination algorithm, was used for CDR3 identification, clonotype clustering and error correction. Lower-bound total TCR beta diversity was estimated with a nonparametric unseen species model using Euler transformation. In-frame beta chains were kept once TCRdb had trimmed the public reads at Q25 with fastp and called clones with MiXCR. CDR3 protein duplicates are merged, each entry listing the most common genes and DNA. For this entry, the V and J calls and clone size follow TCRdb and not the study's own pipeline. The sample profile shows about 1.5 million distinct CDR3 sequences; 35% to 45% of them were found once. 4% of the sample goes to the ten largest clones.

Donors were a few dozen systemically healthy Caucasian individuals from Russia aged roughly 6 to 90 years. Ten milliliters of peripheral blood were drawn from each donor into EDTA-treated Vacutainer tubes. Ficoll-Paque density-gradient centrifugation was used to isolate PBMCs, with at least 6.5 million obtained per sample. Total RNA, at least 6 micrograms per sample, was extracted from PBMCs with Trizol reagent. For every donor, flow cytometry on a PBMC aliquot measured the percentage of naive CD45RAhigh/CD27high T cells. From cysteine to phenylalanine, the CDR3 is 13 amino acids long. Only the CDR3 DNA stays, 39 bases, in frame from base 1. Deletion took 6 bases off V and 7 bases off J, with a span of 12 bases between the germline ends. Regarding this clonotype: The antigen it binds to is not known. Per-nucleotide qualities are absent, and no much larger clonotype sits a single base away.

The chain is made from TRBV12-3 or TRBV12-4 and TRBJ1-4, with TRBD1 tentatively as D gene (5 bases match). This sequence originates from a woman in her late teens or twenties in good health. The material sequenced was blood. Here the CDR3 is given as CASSPRVREKLFF. The DNA reads as follows: TGTGCCAGCAGCCCCAGGGTACGTGAAAAACTGTTTTTT.